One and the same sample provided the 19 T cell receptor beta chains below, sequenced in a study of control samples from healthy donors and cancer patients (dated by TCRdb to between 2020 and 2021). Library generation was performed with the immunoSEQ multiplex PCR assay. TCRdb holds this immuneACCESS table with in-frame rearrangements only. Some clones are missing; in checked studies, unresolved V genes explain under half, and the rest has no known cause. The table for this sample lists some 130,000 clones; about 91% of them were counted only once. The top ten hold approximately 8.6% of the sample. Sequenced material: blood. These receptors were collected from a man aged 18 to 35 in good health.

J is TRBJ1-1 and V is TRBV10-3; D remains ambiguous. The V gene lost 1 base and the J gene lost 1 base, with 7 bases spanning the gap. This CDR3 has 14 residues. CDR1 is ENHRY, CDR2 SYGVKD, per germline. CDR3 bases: TGTGCCATCAGTGAGTTGGCAGCGAACACTGAAGCTTTCTTT. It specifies CAISELAANTEAFF.

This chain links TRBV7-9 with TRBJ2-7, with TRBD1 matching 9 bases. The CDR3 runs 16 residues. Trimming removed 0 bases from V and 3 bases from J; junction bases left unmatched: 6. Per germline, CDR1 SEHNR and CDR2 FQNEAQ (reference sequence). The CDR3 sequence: CASSLAEGQGFYEQYF. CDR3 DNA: TGTGCCAGCAGCTTAGCGGAGGGACAGGGATTCTACGAGCAGTACTTC.

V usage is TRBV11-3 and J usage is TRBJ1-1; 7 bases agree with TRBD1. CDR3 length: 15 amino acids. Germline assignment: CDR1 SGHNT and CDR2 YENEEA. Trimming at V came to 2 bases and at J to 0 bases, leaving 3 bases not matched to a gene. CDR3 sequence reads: CASSLSGQLNTEAFF. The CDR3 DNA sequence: TGTGCCAGCAGCTTATCGGGACAGCTGAACACTGAAGCTTTCTTT.

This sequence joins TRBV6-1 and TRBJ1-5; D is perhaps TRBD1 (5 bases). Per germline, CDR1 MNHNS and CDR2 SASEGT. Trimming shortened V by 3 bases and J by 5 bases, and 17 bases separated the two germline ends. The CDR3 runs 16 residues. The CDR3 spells CASSDPPGRMDQPQHF. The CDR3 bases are TGTGCCAGCAGTGATCCCCCGGGACGGATGGATCAGCCCCAGCATTTT.

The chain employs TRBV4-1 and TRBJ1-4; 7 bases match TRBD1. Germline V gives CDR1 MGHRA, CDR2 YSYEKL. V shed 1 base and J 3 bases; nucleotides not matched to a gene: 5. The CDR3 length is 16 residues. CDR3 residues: CASSQGRGTANEKLFF. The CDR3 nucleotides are TGCGCCAGCAGCCAAGGGAGGGGGACAGCTAATGAAAAACTGTTTTTT.

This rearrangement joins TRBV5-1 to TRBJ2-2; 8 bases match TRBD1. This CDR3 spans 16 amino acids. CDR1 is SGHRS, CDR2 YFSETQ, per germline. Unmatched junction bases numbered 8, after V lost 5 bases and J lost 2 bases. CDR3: CASRPQTGVNTGELFF. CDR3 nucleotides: TGCGCCAGCAGGCCGCAGACAGGGGTCAACACCGGGGAGCTGTTTTTT.

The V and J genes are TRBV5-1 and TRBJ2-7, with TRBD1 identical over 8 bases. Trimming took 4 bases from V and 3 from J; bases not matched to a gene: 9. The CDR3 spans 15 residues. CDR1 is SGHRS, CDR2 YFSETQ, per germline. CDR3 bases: TGCGCCAGCAGCCTGGGGGGAGACAGGGGCTACGAGCAGTACTTC. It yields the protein CASSLGGDRGYEQYF.

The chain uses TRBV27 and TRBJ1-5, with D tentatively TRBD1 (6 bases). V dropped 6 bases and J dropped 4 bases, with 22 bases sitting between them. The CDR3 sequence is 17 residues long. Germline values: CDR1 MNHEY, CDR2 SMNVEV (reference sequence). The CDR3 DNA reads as TGTGCCAGCAGCGGGACAAGTGGGGGGTTAAGGAATCAGCCCCAGCATTTT. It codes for CASSGTSGGLRNQPQHF.

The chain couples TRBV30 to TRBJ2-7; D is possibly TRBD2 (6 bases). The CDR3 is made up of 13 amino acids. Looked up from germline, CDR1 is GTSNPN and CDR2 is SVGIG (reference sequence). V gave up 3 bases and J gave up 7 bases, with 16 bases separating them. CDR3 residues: CAWRDGGDGEQYF. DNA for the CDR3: TGTGCCTGGAGGGACGGCGGGGATGGAGAGCAGTACTTC.

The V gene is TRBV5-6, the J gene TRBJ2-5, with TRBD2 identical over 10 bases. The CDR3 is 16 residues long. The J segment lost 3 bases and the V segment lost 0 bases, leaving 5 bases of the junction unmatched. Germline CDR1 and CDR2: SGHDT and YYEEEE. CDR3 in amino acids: CASSLVVSGGEETQYF. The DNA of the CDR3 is TGTGCCAGCAGCTTGGTGGTCAGCGGGGGGGAAGAGACCCAGTACTTC.

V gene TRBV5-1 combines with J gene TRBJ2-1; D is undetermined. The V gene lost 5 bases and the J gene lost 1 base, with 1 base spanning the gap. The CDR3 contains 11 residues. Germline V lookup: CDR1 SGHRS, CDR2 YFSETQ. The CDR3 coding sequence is TGCGCCAGCAGGTCCTACAATGAGCAGTTCTTC. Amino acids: CASRSYNEQFF.

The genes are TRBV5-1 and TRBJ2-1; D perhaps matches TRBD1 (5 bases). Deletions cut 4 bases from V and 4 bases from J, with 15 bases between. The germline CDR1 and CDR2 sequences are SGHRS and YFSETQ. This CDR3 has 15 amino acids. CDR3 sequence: CASSLVGQGYNEQFF. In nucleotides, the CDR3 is TGCGCCAGCAGCCTTGTCGGGCAGGGTTACAATGAGCAGTTCTTC.

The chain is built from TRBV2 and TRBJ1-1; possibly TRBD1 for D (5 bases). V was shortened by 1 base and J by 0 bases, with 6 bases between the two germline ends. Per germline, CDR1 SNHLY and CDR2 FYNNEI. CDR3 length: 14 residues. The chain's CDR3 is CASSEDRLNTEAFF. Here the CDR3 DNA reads TGTGCCAGCAGTGAAGACAGGCTGAACACTGAAGCTTTCTTT. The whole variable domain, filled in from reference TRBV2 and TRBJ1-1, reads EPEVTQTPSHQVTQMGQEVILRCVPISNHLYFYWYRQILGQKVEFLVSFYNNEISEKSEIFDDQFSVERPDGSNFTLKIRSTKLEDSAMYFCASSEDRLNTEAFFGQGTRLTVV.

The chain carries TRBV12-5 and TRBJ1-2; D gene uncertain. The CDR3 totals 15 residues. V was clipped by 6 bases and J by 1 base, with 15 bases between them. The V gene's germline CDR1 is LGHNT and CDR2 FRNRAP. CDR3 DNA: TGTGCTAGTGGCCTCCCCCGCAGTCTTAACTATGGCTACACCTTC. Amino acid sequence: CASGLPRSLNYGYTF.

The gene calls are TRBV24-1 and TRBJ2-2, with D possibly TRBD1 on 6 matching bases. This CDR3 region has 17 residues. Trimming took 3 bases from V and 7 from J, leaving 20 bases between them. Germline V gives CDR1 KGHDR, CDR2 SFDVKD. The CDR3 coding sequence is TGTGCCACCAGTGATGGGAACCAGGGGCGCGTGGGCGGGGAGCTGTTTTTT. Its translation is CATSDGNQGRVGGELFF.

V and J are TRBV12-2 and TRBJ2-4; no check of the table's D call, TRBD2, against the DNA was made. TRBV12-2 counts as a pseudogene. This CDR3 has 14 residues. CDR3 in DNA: TGTGCAAGTCGCCCCCCGGGATTGAGAAACATTCAGTACTTC. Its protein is CASRPPGLRNIQYF.

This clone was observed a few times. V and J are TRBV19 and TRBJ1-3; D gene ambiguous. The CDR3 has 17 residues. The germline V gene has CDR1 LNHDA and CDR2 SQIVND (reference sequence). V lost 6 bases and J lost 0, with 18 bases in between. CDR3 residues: CASSPLPGRSSGNTIYF. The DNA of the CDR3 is TGTGCCAGTAGCCCACTTCCCGGCCGGAGCTCTGGAAACACCATATATTTT.

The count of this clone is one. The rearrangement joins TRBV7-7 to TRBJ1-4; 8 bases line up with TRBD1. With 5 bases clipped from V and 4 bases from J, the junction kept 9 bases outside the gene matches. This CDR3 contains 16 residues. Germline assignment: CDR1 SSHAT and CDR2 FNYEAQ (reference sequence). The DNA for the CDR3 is TGTGCCAGCAGCCCCGGGACAGGTCCCCTTAATGAAAAACTGTTTTTT. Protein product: CASSPGTGPLNEKLFF.

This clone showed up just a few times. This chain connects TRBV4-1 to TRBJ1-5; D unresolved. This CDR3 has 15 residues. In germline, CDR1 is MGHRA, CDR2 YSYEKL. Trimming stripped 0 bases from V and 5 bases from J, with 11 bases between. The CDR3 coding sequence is TGCGCCAGCAGCCAAGATAGGGCCTTCGATCAGCCCCAGCATTTT. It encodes CASSQDRAFDQPQHF.